This is a list of T cell receptor beta chains from one sample in a study of cytomegalovirus exposure and HLA in healthy donors. The data were produced by immunoSEQ multiplex PCR, yet TCRdb's version contains in-frame clones alone and is incomplete. The profile shows about 62,000 clones, around 87% of them singletons. Source material: PBMCs. The source is a man younger than 30 in good health and CMV-seronegative. Each CDR3 is given with its conserved first and last residue. A D gene is named only where the DNA matches it firmly. Rows give clone size only sometimes, using once, few, many, or a class for an expanded clone.

CDR3 DNA | CDR3 protein | D gene | clone size | CDR3 length | J gene | V gene
TGCAGCGTTGAACGGGGGGGGGACGAGCAGTACTTC | CSVERGGDEQYF | TRBD2 | NA | 12 | TRBJ2-7 | TRBV29-1
TGTGCCAGCAGCTTGCCCGGACTCTCTGGGGCCAACGTCCTGACTTTC | CASSLPGLSGANVLTF | NA | NA | 16 | TRBJ2-6 | TRBV5-8
TGCGCCAGCAGCCAAGACGGGGCGGATAGCGGGGGGACCGAAGAGACCCAGTACTTC | CASSQDGADSGGTEETQYF | TRBD2 | NA | 19 | TRBJ2-5 | TRBV4-1
TGTGCCAGTTTACCGACGGACAGTAGTGGAAACACCATATATTTT | CASLPTDSSGNTIYF | NA | NA | 15 | TRBJ1-3 | TRBV19
TGTGCCAGCAGCTTCCCTCCGGGTCTGACCGGCCTTGGAAACACCATATATTTT | CASSFPPGLTGLGNTIYF | NA | NA | 18 | TRBJ1-3 | TRBV7-2
TGTGCCAGCAGCAGGACAGGAGACTATGGCTACACCTTC | CASSRTGDYGYTF | TRBD1 | NA | 13 | TRBJ1-2 | TRBV11-2
TGCGCCAGCAGCCACCTCCCCGGCCAGGGGGTGGTTGGTGGCTACACCTTC | CASSHLPGQGVVGGYTF | TRBD1 | NA | 17 | TRBJ1-2 | TRBV4-1
TGTGCCAGCGCAGGGGTTCGGTGGCCGACCGATACGCAGTATTTT | CASAGVRWPTDTQYF | NA | few | 15 | TRBJ2-3 | TRBV6-6
TGTGCCAGCAGCTTAGGAGGAGGGACCCCCTACGAGCAGTACTTC | CASSLGGGTPYEQYF | NA | NA | 15 | TRBJ2-7 | TRBV7-2
TGTGCCATCACCGACACCAAGAACACTGAAGCTTTCTTT | CAITDTKNTEAFF | NA | few | 13 | TRBJ1-1 | TRBV10-3
TGTGCCAGCAGAGCAAATAGCAATCAGCCCCAGCATTTT | CASRANSNQPQHF | NA | NA | 13 | TRBJ1-5 | TRBV6-5
TGTGCCAGCAGTTCGTCCGGGGGCAATGAGCAGTTCTTC | CASSSSGGNEQFF | NA | NA | 13 | TRBJ2-1 | TRBV9
TGTGCCAGCAGTCCTTTCAATTCACCCCTCCACTTT | CASSPFNSPLHF | NA | few | 12 | TRBJ1-6 | TRBV5-6
TGTGCCAGCACCTCGGGGGTTGGGCAGCCCCAGCATTTT | CASTSGVGQPQHF | NA | NA | 13 | TRBJ1-5 | TRBV5-6
TGTGCCAGCAGCCCCGCGCGGGAGACCCAGTACTTC | CASSPARETQYF | NA | NA | 12 | TRBJ2-5 | TRBV7-9
TGTGCCAGCAGCGGCAGAGGGCAGCCCCAGCATTTT | CASSGRGQPQHF | NA | NA | 12 | TRBJ1-5 | TRBV7-2
TGTGCCAGCAGCGGGACAGCAACTAATGAAAAACTGTTTTTT | CASSGTATNEKLFF | NA | NA | 14 | TRBJ1-4 | TRBV9
TGCGCCAGCAGCTTGGGGCAGGGGTGGGAGCAGTACTTC | CASSLGQGWEQYF | NA | NA | 13 | TRBJ2-7 | TRBV5-1
TGTGCCAGCAGCGGGACAGACCAAGAGACCCAGTACTTC | CASSGTDQETQYF | TRBD1 | NA | 13 | TRBJ2-5 | TRBV5-4
TGTGCCTGGAGTGCGCCCGTACCAGTGGACTATGGCTACACCTTC | CAWSAPVPVDYGYTF | NA | NA | 15 | TRBJ1-2 | TRBV30
TGTGCCAGCCTGCAGGGATCCCCCTACGAGCAGTACTTC | CASLQGSPYEQYF | NA | NA | 13 | TRBJ2-7 | TRBV6-1
TGTGCCTGGAGTACGGACTCTCAACCGGGAGATACGCAGTATTTT | CAWSTDSQPGDTQYF | NA | NA | 15 | TRBJ2-3 | TRBV30
TGCGCCAGCAGCAGCGGGATCAACAATGAAAAACTGTTTTTT | CASSSGINNEKLFF | NA | NA | 14 | TRBJ1-4 | TRBV5-1
TGCGCCAGCAGCTTGGTGCAGGAGGATTCACCCCTCCACTTT | CASSLVQEDSPLHF | NA | NA | 14 | TRBJ1-6 | TRBV5-1
TGTGCCAGCAGTGAAGTCGGGGGTCCAGCCAAAAACATTCAGTACTTC | CASSEVGGPAKNIQYF | NA | NA | 16 | TRBJ2-4 | TRBV6-1
TGTGCCAGCAGTTTGGGGGGGGCATATGGCTACACCTTC | CASSLGGAYGYTF | NA | NA | 13 | TRBJ1-2 | TRBV28
TGTGCCAGCAGTTCCCTGCAGGTGGCAGGGGAAGAAAAACTGTTTTTT | CASSSLQVAGEEKLFF | NA | NA | 16 | TRBJ1-4 | TRBV7-6
TGTGCCATCGGGACTAGCGGGGCCCTTACAGATACGCAGTATTTT | CAIGTSGALTDTQYF | TRBD2 | NA | 15 | TRBJ2-3 | TRBV10-3
TGTGCCACCAGCGGGCCATGGGCCGGGGAGCTGTTTTTT | CATSGPWAGELFF | NA | NA | 13 | TRBJ2-2 | TRBV15
TGTGCCAGCAGTCCGGGACAGGGTTTTTACGAGCAGTACTTC | CASSPGQGFYEQYF | TRBD1 | NA | 14 | TRBJ2-7 | TRBV25-1
TGCAGCGCGCTTGGGCCGGTTAACTATGGCTACACCTTC | CSALGPVNYGYTF | NA | NA | 13 | TRBJ1-2 | TRBV29-1
TGTGCCAGCAGTTTGTTAACAGCCTATGGCTACACCTTC | CASSLLTAYGYTF | NA | NA | 13 | TRBJ1-2 | TRBV28
TGTGCCAGCAGCTCGGGACAGGGCGTTTCACCCCTCCACTTT | CASSSGQGVSPLHF | TRBD1 | NA | 14 | TRBJ1-6 | TRBV7-3
TGTGCCAGCAGTTACTCGGGCCCAAGGAACGAGCAGTACTTC | CASSYSGPRNEQYF | NA | once | 14 | TRBJ2-7 | TRBV6-5
TGTGCCAGCAGTGAAAACCCACCGGACAAGAACTATGGCTACACCTTC | CASSENPPDKNYGYTF | NA | NA | 16 | TRBJ1-2 | TRBV2
TGTGCCAGCAGCCGCTTTGGGCAGGGGAACACCGGGGAGCTGTTTTTT | CASSRFGQGNTGELFF | NA | NA | 16 | TRBJ2-2 | TRBV7-2
TGTGCCAGCACCCCAGGAGGGACGGGAGGTCACGAGCAGTACTTC | CASTPGGTGGHEQYF | TRBD2 | NA | 15 | TRBJ2-7 | TRBV9
TGTGCCAGCCACCCGGACAGGGGAGCGCCCGGGGAGCTGTTTTTT | CASHPDRGAPGELFF | TRBD1 | few | 15 | TRBJ2-2 | TRBV19
TGTGCCAGCAGTGGGGACAGGGATGTCGATGAGCAGTTCTTC | CASSGDRDVDEQFF | TRBD1 | NA | 14 | TRBJ2-1 | TRBV6-4
TGTGCCAGCAGCTTAGTCGGGGACAGACCCATGAATCCCCTCCACTTT | CASSLVGDRPMNPLHF | TRBD1 | NA | 16 | TRBJ1-6 | TRBV11-3
TGTGCCAGCAGCCTATCGGACAGGGGCACTGAAGCTTTCTTT | CASSLSDRGTEAFF | TRBD1 | NA | 14 | TRBJ1-1 | TRBV13
TGCGCCAGCAGCTTGGGGACAGGGGCGAGTCAGCCCCAGCATTTT | CASSLGTGASQPQHF | TRBD1 | NA | 15 | TRBJ1-5 | TRBV5-1
TGTGCCAGCAGCCTCGGACAGGGTCAAAGGCATTTT | CASSLGQGQRHF | TRBD1 | NA | 12 | TRBJ1-5 | TRBV11-3
TGCGCCAGCAGCCAAGGGAGACAGACTAGACTGGGCGGGGAGCTGTTTTTT | CASSQGRQTRLGGELFF | NA | few | 17 | TRBJ2-2 | TRBV4-1
TGTGCCAGCAGCCGTGACAGGGGGCGGACTGAAGCTTTCTTT | CASSRDRGRTEAFF | TRBD1 | NA | 14 | TRBJ1-1 | TRBV5-6
TGTGCCAGCAGCCAAGGCCCCACTGGGCCCTATGAGCAGTTCTTC | CASSQGPTGPYEQFF | NA | few | 15 | TRBJ2-1 | TRBV14
TGTGCCAGCAGCACCCGGGAAAAAATTTATAATTCACCCCTCCACTTT | CASSTREKIYNSPLHF | NA | NA | 16 | TRBJ1-6 | TRBV5-4
TGTGCCAGCATCGGGTCATCCCGCACAGATACGCAGTATTTT | CASIGSSRTDTQYF | NA | NA | 14 | TRBJ2-3 | TRBV6-5
TGTGCCAGCAGTTACTCGTGGGACAGGGATTCACCCCTCCACTTT | CASSYSWDRDSPLHF | TRBD1 | NA | 15 | TRBJ1-6 | TRBV6-6
TGTGCCAGCAGTGAAGTTCCTGGACAGGGCGACGAGCAGTACTTC | CASSEVPGQGDEQYF | TRBD1 | NA | 15 | TRBJ2-7 | TRBV6-1
TGTGCCAGCAGCCCATCACCGGACAGGGGGAGGACTGAAGCTTTCTTT | CASSPSPDRGRTEAFF | TRBD1 | NA | 16 | TRBJ1-1 | TRBV11-2
TGCGCCAGCAGCTTGGCTGCCCCGGTGGATACGCAGTATTTT | CASSLAAPVDTQYF | NA | NA | 14 | TRBJ2-3 | TRBV5-1
TGCGCCAGCAGCACCCCGACAGGGACGGGCTACACCTTC | CASSTPTGTGYTF | TRBD1 | NA | 13 | TRBJ1-2 | TRBV5-1
TGTGCCAGCAAGGGGCCGACCAACTATGGCTACACCTTC | CASKGPTNYGYTF | NA | once | 13 | TRBJ1-2 | TRBV6-1
TGCAGCGTTGAGGATGCCAGGGTGTACTATGGCTACACCTTC | CSVEDARVYYGYTF | NA | NA | 14 | TRBJ1-2 | TRBV29-1